This T cell receptor beta chain originates from a study of blood T cell repertoires in COVID-19. This clone has only a few counts. Only in-frame clones appear in the TCRdb table, and some are missing; sequencing was by immunoSEQ multiplex PCR. This sample has around 170,000 clones, with around 86% found just once. This receptor was obtained from a woman in her twenties or thirties with active or convalescent COVID-19. The sequencing input was peripheral blood.

Written as DNA, the CDR3 is TGTGCCAGCAGTGAAAGGTGGCAGGGGAGTAATCAGCCCCAGCATTTT. Its protein product is CASSERWQGSNQPQHF. This rearrangement joins TRBV2 to TRBJ1-5; a possible D gene is TRBD1 (6 bases). Germline values: CDR1 SNHLY, CDR2 FYNNEI. Deletions cut 2 bases from V and 4 bases from J, with 15 bases between. This CDR3 is 16 amino acids long.